This T cell receptor (beta chain) was recorded in a study of blood T cell repertoires in COVID-19. Across the whole study: Donors in the United States, Italy and Spain gave samples during acute or convalescent COVID-19.

The CDR3 runs to 15 residues. With 0 bases clipped from V and 7 bases from J, the junction kept 9 bases outside the gene matches. Germline-derived CDR1 and CDR2 are LGHNA and YSLEER. Generated by immunoSEQ multiplex PCR, the TCRdb table keeps only in-frame clones and is missing some. Found here are 89,000 or so clones, nearly 95% of them singletons; the top ten hold around 4%. This rearrangement joins TRBV4-3 to TRBJ2-7; 7 nucleotides agree with TRBD2. The TCR sequence derives from a human donor with active COVID-19. The donor label of this sample is uncertain. Sequenced material: peripheral blood. The CDR3 loop reads CASSQEVRERGEQYF. DNA for the CDR3: TGCGCCAGCAGCCAAGAGGTGCGGGAGCGCGGGGAGCAGTACTTC.